Listed below are T cell receptor beta chains from one sample, sequenced in a study of T-cell reconstitution after alpha-beta-depleted transplantation in children. MiXCR, applied by TCRdb to the PCR reads, yields one record per CDR3 protein. Of 300,000 or so distinct CDR3 sequences detected, around 20% appear once; the ten largest clones hold about 10%. The sequenced sample was PBMCs, mostly from graft donor cells, obtained 180 days after TCRalphabeta/CD19-depleted stem cell transplant. The source is a male patient aged 10 to 17 who had a stem cell transplant for acute lymphoblastic leukemia, so the T cells may come from the graft donor. Both conserved end residues are part of each CDR3. The D gene is left open where the match is weak. Only some rows state a clone size, as once, few, many or a class for expanded clones.

V: TRBV7-9; size: -; D: -; J: TRBJ2-7; CDR3: CASSRDVSYEQYF; DNA: TGTGCCAGCAGCAGAGACGTCTCCTACGAGCAGTACTTC
V: TRBV7-6; size: few; D: -; J: TRBJ2-1; CDR3: CASSLMTAPAINEQFF; DNA: TGTGCCAGCAGTTTAATGACTGCCCCAGCAATCAATGAGCAGTTCTTC
V: TRBV29-1; size: few; D: -; J: TRBJ1-1; CDR3: CSVAQGNTEAFF; DNA: TGCAGCGTTGCACAGGGAAACACTGAAGCTTTCTTT
V: TRBV7-2; size: few; D: TRBD2; J: TRBJ2-7; CDR3: CASGPRTSGTYEQYF; DNA: TGTGCCAGCGGCCCGAGGACTAGCGGAACCTACGAGCAGTACTTC
V: TRBV7-9; size: -; D: TRBD1; J: TRBJ2-7; CDR3: CASSYSGAAYRGNEQYF; DNA: TGTGCCAGCAGCTACTCTGGGGCGGCCTACAGGGGCAACGAGCAGTACTTC
V: TRBV27; size: few; D: -; J: TRBJ2-1; CDR3: CASSSPATPSSYNEQFF; DNA: TGTGCCAGCAGTTCTCCAGCTACCCCCAGCTCCTACAATGAGCAGTTCTTC
V: TRBV7-3; size: -; D: TRBD2; J: TRBJ2-1; CDR3: CASSSMGGGYNEQFF; DNA: TGTGCCAGCAGCTCTATGGGGGGGGGATACAATGAGCAGTTCTTC
V: TRBV9; size: few; D: -; J: TRBJ1-1; CDR3: CASGDGNTEAFF; DNA: TGTGCCAGCGGAGACGGGAACACTGAAGCTTTCTTT
V: TRBV5-1; size: -; D: -; J: TRBJ1-6; CDR3: CASSPGSISPLHF; DNA: TGCGCCAGCAGCCCAGGGTCCATTTCACCCCTCCACTTT
V: TRBV4-1; size: few; D: -; J: TRBJ1-3; CDR3: CASSPGPLGNTIYF; DNA: TGCGCCAGCAGCCCGGGCCCCCTAGGAAACACCATATATTTT
V: TRBV29-1; size: few; D: TRBD1; J: TRBJ1-1; CDR3: CSVQGATEAFF; DNA: TGCAGCGTTCAGGGGGCCACTGAAGCTTTCTTT
V: TRBV3-1; size: -; D: TRBD2; J: TRBJ2-7; CDR3: CASSQGGTTVSYEQYF; DNA: TGTGCCAGCAGCCAAGGTGGGACTACCGTCTCCTACGAGCAGTACTTC
V: TRBV5-1; size: -; D: TRBD1; J: TRBJ2-4; CDR3: CASSSSQGARNIQYF; DNA: TGCGCCAGCAGCTCCAGCCAGGGGGCGAGGAACATTCAGTACTTC
V: TRBV20-1; size: -; D: -; J: TRBJ1-2; CDR3: CSAKSPGRSYHGYTF; DNA: TGCAGTGCTAAAAGTCCGGGCAGGAGCTACCATGGCTACACCTTC
V: TRBV2; size: -; D: -; J: TRBJ2-3; CDR3: CASTELTDTQYF; DNA: TGTGCCAGCACCGAACTCACAGATACGCAGTATTTT
V: TRBV7-9; size: -; D: -; J: TRBJ2-7; CDR3: CASRPIGTGMIYEQYF; DNA: TGTGCCAGCAGACCAATCGGGACTGGGATGATCTACGAGCAGTACTTC
V: TRBV12-5; size: -; D: -; J: TRBJ2-2; CDR3: CASGLGVAPAGELFF; DNA: TGTGCTAGTGGTTTGGGGGTAGCGCCAGCCGGGGAGCTGTTTTTT
V: TRBV5-1; size: -; D: -; J: TRBJ2-1; CDR3: CASSLEASREQFF; DNA: TGCGCCAGCAGCTTGGAGGCTAGTCGGGAGCAGTTCTTC
V: TRBV27; size: -; D: TRBD2; J: TRBJ2-3; CDR3: CASSSAEIAGDRTDTQYF; DNA: TGTGCCAGCAGTTCAGCCGAAATAGCGGGAGATAGGACAGATACGCAGTATTTT
V: TRBV20-1; size: -; D: TRBD2; J: TRBJ2-3; CDR3: CSARDSTGGPSTDTQYF; DNA: TGCAGTGCTAGAGATAGCACGGGAGGGCCGAGCACAGATACGCAGTATTTT
V: TRBV5-1; size: few; D: -; J: TRBJ1-2; CDR3: CASRAGADTF; DNA: TGCGCCAGCAGAGCAGGGGCGGACACCTTC
V: TRBV29-1; size: few; D: -; J: TRBJ2-2; CDR3: CSVLGRTNTGELFF; DNA: TGCAGCGTTCTGGGACGGACGAACACCGGGGAGCTGTTTTTT
V: TRBV6-2/TRBV6-3; size: many; D: -; J: TRBJ1-6; CDR3: CASSYSARGDSPLHF; DNA: TGTGCCAGCAGTTACTCGGCCAGGGGTGATTCACCCCTCCACTTT
V: TRBV7-3; size: -; D: TRBD2; J: TRBJ2-1; CDR3: CASSLTGGLAGGRSYNEQFF; DNA: TGTGCCAGCAGCTTAACGGGAGGACTAGCGGGAGGTAGGTCCTACAATGAGCAGTTCTTC
V: TRBV4-1; size: once; D: TRBD2; J: TRBJ2-7; CDR3: CASSRGLAGGPSYEQYF; DNA: TGCGCCAGCAGCCGGGGACTAGCGGGAGGGCCGTCCTACGAGCAGTACTTC